The 13 T cell receptor beta chains in this list originate from one sample, sequenced in a study of cytomegalovirus exposure and HLA in healthy donors. The PCR contained 60 Vbeta and 13 Jbeta primers. Profiling relied on immunoSEQ multiplex PCR, and the TCRdb table lists in-frame clones only, not all of them. The profile shows about 180,000 clones, roughly four fifths of them singletons. The material sequenced was PBMCs. These receptor sequences come from a young man in good health and CMV-seronegative.

This chain links TRBV11-3 with TRBJ2-1, with a possible D match to TRBD2 (5 bases). From germline, CDR1 is SGHNT and CDR2 YENEEA. There are 13 residues in the CDR3. Trimming cost V 5 bases and J 5 bases, with 10 bases left between them. CDR3 bases: TGTGCCAGCAGCCCCCGGGGTAACAATGAGCAGTTCTTC. This translates into CASSPRGNNEQFF.

The rearrangement links TRBV19 to TRBJ1-2; no firm D call. Germline values: CDR1 LNHDA, CDR2 SQIVND (reference sequence). The CDR3 sequence is 14 residues long. Trimming stripped 0 bases from V and 1 base from J, with 6 bases between. This CDR3 reads CASSIDLGNYGYTF. The CDR3, as DNA: TGTGCCAGTAGTATAGATCTCGGTAACTATGGCTACACCTTC.

The J gene is TRBJ1-6, the V gene TRBV9, with unresolved D. V dropped 0 bases and J dropped 7 bases, with 5 bases sitting between them. This CDR3 spans 13 amino acids. From germline, CDR1 is SGDLS and CDR2 YYNGEE. The CDR3 nucleotides read TGTGCCAGCAGCGTAGATCAGAATTCACCCCTCCACTTT. It yields the protein CASSVDQNSPLHF.

This clone came up once. This sequence joins TRBV28 and TRBJ1-6; 8 bases agree with TRBD1. This CDR3 contains 15 residues. CDR1 and CDR2 from the germline V gene are MDHEN and SYDVKM. J was trimmed by 9 bases and V by 4 bases; bases with no gene match: 8. The CDR3 DNA reads as TGTGCCAGCAGTTCGTCGACAGGGGAGGGTTCACCCCTCCACTTT. Its translation is CASSSSTGEGSPLHF.

This clone was counted a single time. This sequence joins TRBV5-4 and TRBJ2-1, with TRBD2 identical over 9 bases. This CDR3 is 15 amino acids long. V gave up 3 bases and J gave up 10 bases; unmatched junction bases: 11. Germline V gene data show CDR1 as SGHNT and CDR2 as YYREEE (reference sequence). DNA of the CDR3: TGTGCCAGCAGCTCCGGGACTAGCATCGCCCCGGAGCAGTTCTTC. This sequence encodes CASSSGTSIAPEQFF.

V and J are TRBV13 and TRBJ2-2, with D unresolved. Germline V gene lookup returns CDR1 PRHDT and CDR2 FYEKMQ (reference sequence). The germline V and J ends were trimmed by 2 bases and 7 bases, with 11 bases remaining between them. This CDR3 contains 14 residues. The CDR3 DNA is TGTGCCAGCAGCTTAACGGAGAAGGTCGGGGAGCTGTTTTTT. Protein product: CASSLTEKVGELFF.

This clone was seen a few times. The rearrangement joins TRBV28 to TRBJ2-1; 7 bases fit TRBD2. Germline trimming cut 9 bases from V and 4 bases from J; bases unmatched to any gene: 6. Germline assignment: CDR1 MDHEN and CDR2 SYDVKM. The CDR3 runs to 13 residues. CDR3 nucleotides: TGTGCCAGTACCCGACTAGCATACAATGAGCAGTTCTTC. Amino acid sequence: CASTRLAYNEQFF.

In DNA, the CDR3 is TGTGCCAGCAGTGACGAGGATACGTCGTACAATGAGCAGTTCTTC. This translates into CASSDEDTSYNEQFF. The chain is built from TRBV6-1 and TRBJ2-1; D call uncertain. The CDR3 has 15 amino acids. Trimming stripped 3 bases from V and 4 bases from J, with 13 bases between. CDR1 is MNHNS, CDR2 SASEGT, per germline.

The chain is built from TRBV27 and TRBJ2-7; 13 bases fit TRBD2. The CDR3 loop spans 16 amino acids. Trimming removed 5 bases from V and 3 bases from J; junction bases left unmatched: 7. Looked up from germline, CDR1 is MNHEY and CDR2 is SMNVEV (reference sequence). For the CDR3, the DNA is TGTGCCAGCAGTGATTCACTAGCGGGGGGGCTCTACGAGCAGTACTTC. This encodes CASSDSLAGGLYEQYF.

The V gene is TRBV10-1, the J gene TRBJ2-2, with 7 nucleotides matching TRBD1. Germline CDR1 and CDR2: WNHNN and SYGVQD (reference sequence). The CDR3 consists of 14 residues. The V gene end was trimmed by 4 bases and the J gene end by 7 bases; junction bases not matched to a gene: 6. This CDR3 reads CASSGQRQGGELFF. In DNA, the CDR3 is TGCGCCAGCAGTGGACAGAGACAGGGCGGGGAGCTGTTTTTT.

The chain recombines TRBV5-1 with TRBJ1-4; possibly TRBD1 for D (6 bases). This CDR3 is built from 14 residues. CDR1 and CDR2 from the germline V gene are SGHRS and YFSETQ. The V and J ends lost 3 bases and 7 bases respectively, with 13 bases between them. The chain's CDR3 is CASSSTGVGEKLFF. In nucleotides, the CDR3 is TGCGCCAGCAGCTCGACAGGTGTCGGTGAAAAACTGTTTTTT.

The CDR3 bases are TGCGCCAGCAGCCAAGGGACAGGGGGGAACTATGGCTACACCTTC. Translation: CASSQGTGGNYGYTF. The chain combines TRBV4-1 with TRBJ1-2, with TRBD1 matching over 10 bases. Germline assignment: CDR1 MGHRA and CDR2 YSYEKL. V trimming: 1 base; J trimming: 2 bases; junction bases outside the gene matches: 1. The length of the CDR3 is 15 residues.

V usage is TRBV2 and J usage is TRBJ2-2; 7 bases agree with TRBD2. The CDR3 covers 14 residues. After removal of 5 bases from V and 2 bases from J, the junction contained 2 bases not matched to a gene. Germline V lookup: CDR1 SNHLY, CDR2 FYNNEI. CDR3 loop: CASSQRGNTGELFF. For the CDR3, the DNA is TGTGCCAGCAGTCAGCGGGGTAACACCGGGGAGCTGTTTTTT.